These 10 T cell receptor beta chains originate from one sample sequenced in a study of control samples from healthy donors and cancer patients. Generated by immunoSEQ multiplex PCR, the TCRdb table keeps only in-frame clones and is missing some. This table holds 110,000 or so clones, 83% found once. The sample comprised blood. The receptors come from a woman in her fifties or sixties in good health.

V usage is TRBV2 and J usage is TRBJ1-5, with 9 bases aligning to TRBD1. V lost 4 bases and J lost 11; bases outside the gene matches: 9. The length of the CDR3 is 14 residues. CDR1 and CDR2 from the germline V gene are SNHLY and FYNNEI. The CDR3 protein is CASSVSPGTGSQHF. The CDR3, as DNA: TGTGCCAGCAGTGTAAGCCCCGGGACAGGGTCCCAGCATTTT.

The V and J genes are TRBV14 and TRBJ2-1, with D possibly being TRBD2 (5 bases). CDR3 length equals 12 residues. The ends were cut back, 0 bases at V and 15 bases at J, with 12 bases in the middle. The germline CDR1 and CDR2 sequences are SGHDN and FVKESK. CDR3 DNA: TGTGCCAGCAGCCAAGATCGTACGAGGGTGTTCTTC. As protein: CASSQDRTRVFF.

J is TRBJ1-2 and V is TRBV5-4, with 8 bases identical to TRBD1. Germline V lookup: CDR1 SGHNT, CDR2 YYREEE (reference sequence). There are 13 residues in the CDR3. V gave up 2 bases and J gave up 9 bases; unmatched junction bases: 6. In nucleotides, the CDR3 is TGTGCCAGCAGCTTTCAGGGGGCCCCTCGCTACACCTTC. The encoded protein is CASSFQGAPRYTF.

V is TRBV4-3 and J is TRBJ1-6; TRBD1 matches 7 bases. CDR1 LGHNA and CDR2 YSLEER come from the germline V gene. V shed 4 bases and J 9 bases; nucleotides not matched to a gene: 9. The CDR3 covers 15 residues. The CDR3 DNA follows: TGCGCCAGCAGCCCCCGACAGGGTCTATCTTCACCCCTCCACTTT. It specifies CASSPRQGLSSPLHF.

V and J are TRBV7-2 and TRBJ2-5; 10 nucleotides align to TRBD1. J lost 4 bases, V lost 5 bases, and 10 bases had no gene match. The CDR3 runs 16 residues. From germline, CDR1 is SGHTA and CDR2 FQGNSA. In DNA, the CDR3 is TGTGCCAGCAGCAAACAGACAGGGGGCATGGGAGAGACCCAGTACTTC. It yields the protein CASSKQTGGMGETQYF.

This chain uses TRBV24-1 with TRBJ2-4, with D maybe TRBD1 (7 bases). Germline CDR1 is KGHDR and CDR2 is SFDVKD. The germline V and J ends were trimmed by 4 bases and 0 bases, with 9 bases remaining between them. CDR3 size: 15 residues. CDR3 bases: TGTGCCACCAGTGAGCAGGGGGGAGCCAAAAACATTCAGTACTTC. Amino acids: CATSEQGGAKNIQYF.

This clone was seen only once. V gene TRBV20-1 combines with J gene TRBJ1-3, with 10 nucleotides matching TRBD1. The V gene end was trimmed by 3 bases and the J gene end by 4 bases; junction bases not matched to a gene: 6. Germline loops: CDR1 DFQATT, CDR2 SNEGSKA (reference sequence). The CDR3 totals 15 residues. This CDR3 is CSASKGQGTGNTIYF. The DNA for the CDR3 is TGCAGTGCTAGTAAGGGACAGGGGACGGGAAACACCATATATTTT.

This clone occurred once. The chain recombines TRBV2 with TRBJ1-3, with unresolved D. Between the trimmed V and J ends, which lost 2 bases and 0 bases, there was a span of 8 bases. The CDR3 loop spans 15 amino acids. The germline gives CDR1 SNHLY, CDR2 FYNNEI. The CDR3: CASSEFRNSGNTIYF. CDR3 DNA sequence: TGTGCCAGCAGTGAATTCAGGAACTCTGGAAACACCATATATTTT.

This clone turned up a few times. The chain couples TRBV7-2 to TRBJ2-3; perhaps TRBD2 as D (6 bases). Germline CDR1 reads SGHTA; CDR2 reads FQGNSA. V lost 5 bases to trimming and J lost 2 bases, with 14 bases between them. The CDR3 sequence is 15 residues long. CDR3 in amino acids: CASSRRRGTTDTQYF. In DNA, the CDR3 is TGTGCCAGCAGCCGGAGGCGGGGTACCACAGATACGCAGTATTTT.

The gene calls are TRBV7-6 and TRBJ2-1; the match to TRBD2 covers 8 bases. Germline CDR1 SGHVS, CDR2 FNYEAQ. The V and J ends lost 0 bases and 10 bases, in that order; junction bases with no gene match: 8. The CDR3 extends over 15 amino acids. CDR3 nucleotides: TGTGCCAGCAGCTTAGCGATGGCGGGGGGAGGGGAGCAGTTCTTC. Translation gives CASSLAMAGGGEQFF. The full variable domain, with the rest looked up from reference TRBV7-6 and TRBJ2-1, is GAGVSQSPRYKVTKRGQDVALRCDPISGHVSLYWYRQALGQGPEFLTYFNYEAQQDKSGLPNDRFSAERPEGSISTLTIQRTEQRDSAMYRCASSLAMAGGGEQFFGPGTRLTVL.